The source of this TCR beta chain is a study of technical replicates of blood from several donors. Only in-frame clones appear in the TCRdb table, and some are missing; sequencing was by immunoSEQ multiplex PCR. The repertoire holds about 84,000 clones, approximately 97% seen once, with around 0.18% in the top ten. V lost 5 bases, J lost 4 bases, and 4 bases stayed unmatched. The CDR3 is 14 residues long. In germline, CDR1 is MNHEY, CDR2 SVGAGI. Sequenced input: T cells isolated from PBMCs. The chain combines TRBV6-5 with TRBJ2-1, with 8 nucleotides matching TRBD2. The clonotype comes from a human donor in good health. The CDR3 coding sequence is TGTGCCAGCAGTCAGCGGGAGTCGTACAATGAGCAGTTCTTC. Amino acid sequence: CASSQRESYNEQFF.